This TCR beta chain was captured in a study of radiation and T cells in renal cell carcinoma. Points from the study as a whole: Pretreatment tumor biopsies were lacking, so baseline clonotypes are unknown.

The protocol was immunoSEQ multiplex PCR, while the TCRdb copy is restricted to in-frame clones and leaves out a portion. This sample carries tens of thousands of clones, 70% to 85% of them seen once, and the ten largest clones take around 5.8%. Note on this clone: Its antigen is as yet unknown.

The V gene lost 6 bases and the J gene lost 5 bases, with 16 bases spanning the gap. The CDR3 spans 15 residues. From germline, CDR1 is SNHLY and CDR2 FYNNEI. As to time point: baseline pretreatment blood. Noted treatment: 15 Gy SBRT to primary tumor, nephrectomy 4 weeks later. This chain uses TRBV2 with TRBJ1-4, with D possibly TRBD1 on 5 matching bases. This sequence was found in a man in his 60s with renal cell carcinoma. The material was blood, obtained from a patient whose treatment included radiotherapy and nephrectomy. The CDR3 spells CASRRDQIENEKLFF. The CDR3 DNA sequence: TGTGCCAGCAGGCGGGACCAGATAGAGAATGAAAAACTGTTTTTT.